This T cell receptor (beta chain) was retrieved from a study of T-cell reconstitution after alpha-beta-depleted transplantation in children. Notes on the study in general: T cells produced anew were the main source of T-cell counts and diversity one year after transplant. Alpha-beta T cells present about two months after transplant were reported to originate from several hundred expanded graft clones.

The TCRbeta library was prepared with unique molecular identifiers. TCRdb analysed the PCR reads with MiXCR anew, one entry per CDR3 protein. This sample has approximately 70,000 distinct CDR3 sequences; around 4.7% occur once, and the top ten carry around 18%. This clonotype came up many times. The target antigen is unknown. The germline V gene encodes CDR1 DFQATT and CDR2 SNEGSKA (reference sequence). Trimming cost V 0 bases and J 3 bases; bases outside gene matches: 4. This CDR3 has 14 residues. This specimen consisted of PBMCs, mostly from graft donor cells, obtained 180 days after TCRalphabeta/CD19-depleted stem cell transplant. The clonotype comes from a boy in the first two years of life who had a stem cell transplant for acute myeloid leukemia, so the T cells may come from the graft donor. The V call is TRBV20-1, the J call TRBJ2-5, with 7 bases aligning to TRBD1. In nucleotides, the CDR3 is TGCAGTGCTAGAGATCGGCAGGGGGAAGAGACCCAGTACTTC. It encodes CSARDRQGEETQYF.